The rows below give T cell receptor beta chains drawn from one sample of a study of cytomegalovirus exposure and HLA in healthy donors. The protocol was immunoSEQ multiplex PCR, while the TCRdb copy is restricted to in-frame clones and leaves out a portion. The table lists 70,000 to 100,000 clones, roughly two thirds of them singletons. Sequenced: PBMCs. These receptors originate from a woman in her forties or fifties in good health and CMV-seropositive. CDR3s include the opening cysteine and the closing phenylalanine or tryptophan. Each record gives: clone size, D gene, J gene, V gene, CDR3 protein, CDR3 DNA. D genes are given only for firm matches. Not all rows give a size; the values are once, few, many and, for expanded clones, a class.

abundance: -
d_gene: TRBD2
j_gene: TRBJ2-5
v_gene: TRBV7-8
CDR3aa: CAGSLVPSGGQETQYF
CDR3nt: TGTGCCGGCAGCTTAGTTCCTAGCGGGGGGCAAGAGACCCAGTACTTC

abundance: -
d_gene: -
j_gene: TRBJ2-3
v_gene: TRBV10-3
CDR3aa: CAISELVGTDTQYF
CDR3nt: TGTGCCATCAGTGAGTTAGTTGGCACAGATACGCAGTATTTT

abundance: -
d_gene: TRBD1
j_gene: TRBJ1-5
v_gene: TRBV28
CDR3aa: CASTLPQGQVVRPQHF
CDR3nt: TGTGCCAGCACCCTCCCCCAGGGACAGGTAGTTCGGCCCCAGCATTTT

abundance: once
d_gene: -
j_gene: TRBJ2-6
v_gene: TRBV5-1
CDR3aa: CASSLPHRESIGGANVLTF
CDR3nt: TGCGCCAGCAGCTTGCCGCACAGGGAATCTATAGGTGGGGCCAACGTCCTGACTTTC

abundance: -
d_gene: TRBD1
j_gene: TRBJ2-5
v_gene: TRBV7-6
CDR3aa: CASSPRQGSETQYF
CDR3nt: TGTGCCAGCAGCCCTAGACAGGGGAGCGAGACCCAGTACTTC

abundance: -
d_gene: -
j_gene: TRBJ2-3
v_gene: TRBV6-4
CDR3aa: CASSDHKPRSTDTQYF
CDR3nt: TGTGCCAGCAGTGACCACAAGCCCAGGAGCACAGATACGCAGTATTTT

abundance: few
d_gene: -
j_gene: TRBJ2-7
v_gene: TRBV10-2
CDR3aa: CASSDSGEQYF
CDR3nt: TGCGCCAGCAGTGATTCGGGCGAGCAGTACTTC

abundance: -
d_gene: TRBD1
j_gene: TRBJ1-1
v_gene: TRBV7-3
CDR3aa: CASSTQGDTEAFF
CDR3nt: TGTGCCAGCAGCACCCAGGGGGACACTGAAGCTTTCTTT

abundance: -
d_gene: -
j_gene: TRBJ1-6
v_gene: TRBV10-2
CDR3aa: CASSERGTRHF
CDR3nt: TGCGCCAGCAGTGAGAGGGGGACCCGGCACTTT

abundance: -
d_gene: -
j_gene: TRBJ2-4
v_gene: TRBV2
CDR3aa: CASSLSDGEKNIQYF
CDR3nt: TGTGCCAGCAGTCTTTCCGACGGAGAGAAAAACATTCAGTACTTC

abundance: -
d_gene: TRBD2
j_gene: TRBJ2-3
v_gene: TRBV5-1
CDR3aa: CASSLFTSGGFRTDTQYF
CDR3nt: TGCGCCAGCAGCTTATTCACTAGCGGGGGGTTTCGCACAGATACGCAGTATTTT

abundance: -
d_gene: TRBD1
j_gene: TRBJ2-5
v_gene: TRBV7-6
CDR3aa: CASSLIGQGDETQYF
CDR3nt: TGTGCCAGCAGCTTAATCGGACAGGGGGACGAGACCCAGTACTTC

abundance: -
d_gene: TRBD1
j_gene: TRBJ2-3
v_gene: TRBV29-1
CDR3aa: CSVELNRGDTQYF
CDR3nt: TGCAGCGTTGAACTGAACAGGGGGGATACGCAGTATTTT

abundance: -
d_gene: TRBD1
j_gene: TRBJ1-1
v_gene: TRBV6-5
CDR3aa: CASSTTGGSEAFF
CDR3nt: TGTGCCAGCAGTACCACAGGGGGCAGTGAAGCTTTCTTT

abundance: -
d_gene: TRBD1
j_gene: TRBJ2-4
v_gene: TRBV12-5
CDR3aa: CASGLDTGTGKNIQYF
CDR3nt: TGTGCTAGTGGTTTGGATACCGGGACAGGGAAAAACATTCAGTACTTC

abundance: -
d_gene: TRBD2
j_gene: TRBJ2-3
v_gene: TRBV11-3
CDR3aa: CASSLGRGEDTQYF
CDR3nt: TGTGCCAGCAGCTTAGGCCGGGGGGAAGATACGCAGTATTTT

abundance: few
d_gene: -
j_gene: TRBJ2-7
v_gene: TRBV10-3
CDR3aa: CAISERFERGTYEQYF
CDR3nt: TGTGCCATCAGTGAGCGGTTCGAAAGGGGGACCTACGAGCAGTACTTC

abundance: -
d_gene: TRBD2
j_gene: TRBJ2-3
v_gene: TRBV4-1
CDR3aa: CASSQERSGGATDTQYF
CDR3nt: TGCGCCAGCAGCCAAGAGCGGAGCGGGGGGGCTACAGATACGCAGTATTTT

abundance: -
d_gene: TRBD2
j_gene: TRBJ2-3
v_gene: TRBV28
CDR3aa: CASRGGSTDTQYF
CDR3nt: TGTGCCAGCAGGGGGGGGAGCACAGATACGCAGTATTTT

abundance: -
d_gene: -
j_gene: TRBJ2-1
v_gene: TRBV7-3
CDR3aa: CASSQNPQNEQFF
CDR3nt: TGTGCCAGCAGTCAGAACCCTCAGAATGAGCAGTTCTTC

abundance: -
d_gene: -
j_gene: TRBJ2-5
v_gene: TRBV9
CDR3aa: CASSVGTLGETQYF
CDR3nt: TGTGCCAGCAGCGTTGGGACTCTCGGGGAGACCCAGTACTTC

abundance: -
d_gene: -
j_gene: TRBJ1-1
v_gene: TRBV7-9
CDR3aa: CASSPTENTEAFF
CDR3nt: TGTGCCAGCAGCCCGACAGAGAACACTGAAGCTTTCTTT

abundance: -
d_gene: TRBD1
j_gene: TRBJ2-5
v_gene: TRBV19
CDR3aa: CASSTQSTGGGWETQYF
CDR3nt: TGTGCCAGTAGTACTCAATCGACAGGGGGTGGCTGGGAGACCCAGTACTTC

abundance: once
d_gene: -
j_gene: TRBJ1-5
v_gene: TRBV7-9
CDR3aa: CASSLASQINQPQHF
CDR3nt: TGTGCCAGCAGCTTAGCATCCCAAATCAATCAGCCCCAGCATTTT

abundance: -
d_gene: TRBD1
j_gene: TRBJ2-5
v_gene: TRBV10-2
CDR3aa: CASSKTGAGQETQYF
CDR3nt: TGCGCCAGCAGCAAGACAGGGGCAGGACAAGAGACCCAGTACTTC

abundance: few
d_gene: -
j_gene: TRBJ1-2
v_gene: TRBV19
CDR3aa: CASSDYVGADYGYTF
CDR3nt: TGTGCCAGTAGTGATTACGTTGGGGCTGACTATGGCTACACCTTC

abundance: -
d_gene: TRBD2
j_gene: TRBJ2-1
v_gene: TRBV4-2
CDR3aa: CASSPSGSYNEQFF
CDR3nt: TGTGCCAGCAGCCCTAGCGGCTCCTACAATGAGCAGTTCTTC

abundance: few
d_gene: TRBD1
j_gene: TRBJ1-5
v_gene: TRBV27
CDR3aa: CASSAYRGGQPQHF
CDR3nt: TGTGCCAGCAGTGCATACAGGGGCGGTCAGCCCCAGCATTTT

abundance: few
d_gene: -
j_gene: TRBJ2-5
v_gene: TRBV2
CDR3aa: CASRGLSQETQYF
CDR3nt: TGTGCCAGCCGCGGGCTTTCCCAAGAGACCCAGTACTTC

abundance: -
d_gene: -
j_gene: TRBJ1-4
v_gene: TRBV18
CDR3aa: CASSPMGATGWANEKLFF
CDR3nt: TGTGCCAGCTCACCAATGGGAGCAACAGGGTGGGCTAATGAAAAACTGTTTTTT

abundance: -
d_gene: -
j_gene: TRBJ2-7
v_gene: TRBV5-3
CDR3aa: CASSFRGGLPYEQYF
CDR3nt: TGTGCCAGCAGCTTTAGGGGGGGCCTCCCCTACGAGCAGTACTTC

abundance: -
d_gene: TRBD1
j_gene: TRBJ2-5
v_gene: TRBV11-1
CDR3aa: CASSLGQGAKETQYF
CDR3nt: TGTGCCAGCAGCTTAGGACAGGGGGCTAAGGAGACCCAGTACTTC

abundance: -
d_gene: -
j_gene: TRBJ2-1
v_gene: TRBV6-5
CDR3aa: CASSYNIADEQFF
CDR3nt: TGTGCCAGCAGTTACAACATAGCAGACGAGCAGTTCTTC

abundance: few
d_gene: -
j_gene: TRBJ1-1
v_gene: TRBV7-9
CDR3aa: CASSLLSEAFF
CDR3nt: TGTGCCAGCAGCTTATTATCTGAAGCTTTCTTT

abundance: few
d_gene: -
j_gene: TRBJ1-4
v_gene: TRBV11-2
CDR3aa: CASSDRTNEKLFF
CDR3nt: TGTGCCAGCAGTGACAGGACTAATGAAAAACTGTTTTTT

abundance: -
d_gene: -
j_gene: TRBJ2-5
v_gene: TRBV9
CDR3aa: CASSIGGAGGETQYF
CDR3nt: TGTGCCAGCAGTATAGGGGGGGCCGGGGGTGAGACCCAGTACTTC

abundance: few
d_gene: -
j_gene: TRBJ1-4
v_gene: TRBV6-1
CDR3aa: CASSGGPGINEKLFF
CDR3nt: TGTGCCAGCAGTGGTGGGCCAGGGATTAATGAAAAACTGTTTTTT

abundance: -
d_gene: -
j_gene: TRBJ1-4
v_gene: TRBV6-5
CDR3aa: CASSATVTNEKLFF
CDR3nt: TGTGCCAGCAGCGCGACAGTAACTAATGAAAAACTGTTTTTT

abundance: few
d_gene: -
j_gene: TRBJ2-2
v_gene: TRBV11-2
CDR3aa: CASSPPGMNTGELFF
CDR3nt: TGTGCCAGCAGCCCCCCGGGGATGAACACCGGGGAGCTGTTTTTT

abundance: -
d_gene: -
j_gene: TRBJ2-5
v_gene: TRBV5-4
CDR3aa: CASTFSRRPETQYF
CDR3nt: TGTGCCAGCACTTTTTCCCGGCGGCCGGAGACCCAGTACTTC

abundance: -
d_gene: -
j_gene: TRBJ2-3
v_gene: TRBV6-1
CDR3aa: CASTSASSTDTQYF
CDR3nt: TGTGCCAGCACTTCGGCTAGCAGCACAGATACGCAGTATTTT

abundance: -
d_gene: TRBD2
j_gene: TRBJ2-4
v_gene: TRBV19
CDR3aa: CASSHTSGAGKNIQYF
CDR3nt: TGTGCCAGTAGTCATACTAGCGGGGCTGGCAAAAACATTCAGTACTTC

abundance: few
d_gene: TRBD1
j_gene: TRBJ2-3
v_gene: TRBV5-4
CDR3aa: CASSSQGAVDTQYF
CDR3nt: TGTGCCAGCAGCAGTCAGGGGGCTGTAGATACGCAGTATTTT

abundance: -
d_gene: TRBD2
j_gene: TRBJ2-5
v_gene: TRBV5-1
CDR3aa: CASSSLAGGSLQETQYF
CDR3nt: TGCGCCAGCAGCTCCTTAGCGGGGGGGTCCCTCCAAGAGACCCAGTACTTC

abundance: once
d_gene: -
j_gene: TRBJ2-1
v_gene: TRBV19
CDR3aa: CASSADWNNEQFF
CDR3nt: TGTGCCAGTAGTGCGGACTGGAACAATGAGCAGTTCTTC

abundance: once
d_gene: -
j_gene: TRBJ1-2
v_gene: TRBV27
CDR3aa: CASSLSVGQPYGYTF
CDR3nt: TGTGCCAGCAGTTTATCCGTAGGACAGCCCTATGGCTACACCTTC

abundance: -
d_gene: -
j_gene: TRBJ2-3
v_gene: TRBV7-9
CDR3aa: CASSLFPGGPTDTQYF
CDR3nt: TGTGCCAGCAGCTTATTTCCGGGGGGCCCCACAGATACGCAGTATTTT

abundance: -
d_gene: -
j_gene: TRBJ2-5
v_gene: TRBV7-7
CDR3aa: CASSLVRGGQETQYF
CDR3nt: TGTGCCAGCAGCTTAGTCCGCGGCGGGCAAGAGACCCAGTACTTC

abundance: once
d_gene: -
j_gene: TRBJ1-2
v_gene: TRBV30
CDR3aa: CACRLPGPRNYGYTF
CDR3nt: TGTGCCTGTCGACTTCCAGGGCCCCGAAACTATGGCTACACCTTC

abundance: -
d_gene: -
j_gene: TRBJ2-1
v_gene: TRBV7-6
CDR3aa: CASSRGYNEQFF
CDR3nt: TGTGCCAGCAGCAGGGGGTACAATGAGCAGTTCTTC

abundance: -
d_gene: -
j_gene: TRBJ1-2
v_gene: TRBV30
CDR3aa: CAWSPTGRCGYTF
CDR3nt: TGTGCCTGGAGTCCAACAGGGAGATGTGGCTACACCTTC

abundance: once
d_gene: TRBD1
j_gene: TRBJ1-2
v_gene: TRBV6-1
CDR3aa: CASRWTGGGYTF
CDR3nt: TGTGCCAGCAGGTGGACAGGTGGAGGCTACACCTTC

abundance: few
d_gene: -
j_gene: TRBJ2-1
v_gene: TRBV7-3
CDR3aa: CASSPSGEAYNEQFF
CDR3nt: TGTGCCAGCAGTCCAAGCGGAGAGGCCTACAATGAGCAGTTCTTC

abundance: -
d_gene: TRBD2
j_gene: TRBJ2-7
v_gene: TRBV19
CDR3aa: CASSRAGLAYEQYF
CDR3nt: TGTGCCAGTAGTCGAGCGGGGCTGGCCTACGAGCAGTACTTC

abundance: -
d_gene: -
j_gene: TRBJ1-2
v_gene: TRBV29-1
CDR3aa: CSAGNYGYTF
CDR3nt: TGCAGCGCAGGGAACTATGGCTACACCTTC

abundance: -
d_gene: TRBD2
j_gene: TRBJ2-4
v_gene: TRBV23-1
CDR3aa: CASSQSLAGGLAKNIQYF
CDR3nt: TGCGCCAGCAGTCAGTCGTTAGCGGGGGGTTTAGCCAAAAACATTCAGTACTTC

abundance: -
d_gene: TRBD2
j_gene: TRBJ2-3
v_gene: TRBV10-1
CDR3aa: CASSDGRATDTQYF
CDR3nt: TGCGCCAGCAGTGATGGGAGGGCGACAGATACGCAGTATTTT

abundance: few
d_gene: -
j_gene: TRBJ2-7
v_gene: TRBV27
CDR3aa: CASIGGVDYEQYF
CDR3nt: TGTGCCAGCATCGGAGGGGTGGACTACGAGCAGTACTTC

abundance: few
d_gene: -
j_gene: TRBJ2-1
v_gene: TRBV20-1
CDR3aa: CSATGYNEQFF
CDR3nt: TGCAGTGCCACAGGATACAATGAGCAGTTCTTC

abundance: -
d_gene: -
j_gene: TRBJ1-4
v_gene: TRBV2
CDR3aa: CASKYTPTGTNEKLFF
CDR3nt: TGTGCCAGCAAATACACCCCGACGGGGACTAATGAAAAACTGTTTTTT